What follows describes a single T cell receptor beta chain. This clone was counted ten times or more. Its antigen is not yet known. Base qualities were left out, and no much larger clone turns up one base away. Relative to germline, V is 7 bases shorter and J is 0 bases shorter, with 10 bases between their ends. According to the germline V gene, CDR1 reads SNHLY and CDR2 reads FYNNEI. Reading from cysteine to phenylalanine, the CDR3 counts 13 amino acids. The entry retains the CDR3 DNA only, 39 bases that are in frame from base 1. The sample's time point label, decoded: about 28 days (+/-7) after the second vaccine dose. AZD1222 recipients given second doses at about 4 weeks or at about 12 weeks were pooled, since spike-specific TCR depth and breadth were not found to differ between the two schedules. Vaccinee samples came from UK trials COV001 and COV002, including a single-blind randomized controlled phase 2/3 trial of AZD1222 (ChAdOx1 nCoV-19) in healthy adults. For TCRbeta chain sequencing, PBMC samples were collected from trial participants at day 0 and at day 28 after the second dose.

The data originate from a study of T cell responses to AZD1222 COVID-19 vaccine (dated by TCRdb to 2020 to 2022). At the level of the whole study: A total of more than 230 trial participants underwent TCR sequencing, of whom 207 had received two doses of AZD1222 and some 25 had received two doses of the MenACWY control vaccine. Trial participants were enrolled into age subgroups of 18-55, 56-69 and 70-plus years, which contained approximately 150, 28 and 58 TCR-sequenced participants, respectively.

Overall study outcomes, separate from this receptor: Epitopes outside the regions mutated in the B.1.351 and B.1.1.7 variants were reportedly recognized by nearly half of the unique spike-specific TCRs. Because no day 14 peak-response samples were available, repertoires were characterized only after the peak T cell response. After two AZD1222 doses, spike-specific TCR breadth and depth were significantly higher than at day 0 and than in MenACWY recipients. Conclusions about previously exposed vaccinees were limited because only six or seven AZD1222 recipients were SARS-CoV-2 seropositive at baseline. In the small 56-69-year group, the increase in depth fell short of significance, most likely because of low power. Most participants were white British and females outnumbered males, and the authors suggested that clonal diversity may have been underestimated. CD4 TCRs associated with the vaccine covered the entire spike protein, and the dominant responses were in regions 160-218 and 743-854.

The CDR3 regions of human TCRbeta chains were analyzed by immunosequencing. In the original analysis: TCRs in the repertoires were matched against a reference library of SARS-CoV-2-specific TCRs that had been generated with the MIRA antigen-specificity platform. Breadth meant the fraction of unique TCRs that were SARS-CoV-2-associated, whereas depth meant the fraction of total T cells that were SARS-CoV-2-associated. Using the MIRA data, each spike-specific TCR was assigned both to the spike region to which the TCR was reactive and to a CD4 or CD8 class. Log10-transformed breadth and depth values were compared by one-way ANOVA with Sidak's multiple comparisons tests. TCRdb took this table from immuneACCESS and kept in-frame rearrangements with V and J called. Such tables lack part of the clones; where checked against another copy, unresolved V genes explain under half of the gap, and the rest is unexplained. Clone size and V and J calls were adopted from that table, with D and trimming inferred from the DNA. The sample table records more than 95,000 clones; 65% to 90% of these occur just once. 27% of the sample belongs to the ten largest clones.

Sequenced material: peripheral blood, taken 28 days after the second AZD1222 dose. The V and J genes are TRBV2 and TRBJ2-7, with an unclear D gene assignment. The clonotype was recovered from an adult who received the AZD1222 COVID-19 vaccine. The CDR3 region reads CASTRPFSYEQYF. The nucleotide sequence reads as follows: TGTGCCAGCACCCGACCATTCTCCTACGAGCAGTACTTC.